This T cell receptor (beta chain) originates from a study of OX40 agonist ivuxolimab in advanced cancers. Regarding the study as a whole: Antigen specificity of clonally expanded peripheral T cells was not established. At 0.1 to 3.0 mg/kg, CD4+ and CD8+ blood T cells expanded clonally by week 6.

This CDR3 spans 14 amino acids. Trimming took off 2 bases at V and 0 bases at J, with 9 bases between the two ends. Germline lookup yields CDR1 SGDLS and CDR2 YYNGEE. Notes on this clone: Its antigen is still unknown. The sample contains more than one DNA sequence encoding this CDR3.

Only in-frame clones appear in the TCRdb table, and some are missing; sequencing was by immunoSEQ multiplex PCR. The sample consists of around 63,000 clones, roughly 91% of them appearing once. This TCR was sampled from an adult with an advanced solid tumor such as melanoma, head and neck, liver or kidney cancer. Sequencing was performed on CD4+ or CD8+ T cells sorted from blood, taken in a trial of the OX40 agonist ivuxolimab. J is TRBJ2-7 and V is TRBV9, with a possible D match to TRBD2 (5 bases). CDR3 residues: CASSVHGSSYEQYF. CDR3 DNA: TGTGCCAGCAGCGTTCATGGGAGCTCCTACGAGCAGTACTTC. Looking up the rest from reference TRBV9 and TRBJ2-7 gives the full variable domain: DSGVTQTPKHLITATGQRVTLRCSPRSGDLSVYWYQQSLDQGLQFLIQYYNGEERAKGNILERFSAQQFPDLHSELNLSSLELGDSALYFCASSVHGSSYEQYFGPGTRLTVT.